This record looks at one T cell receptor (beta chain) sequence and its context. What it binds is unknown. The sample comes from a study of blood T cells in healthy people across ages. Study observations and caveats: In long-lived donors, naive CD4+ cell counts and diversity exceeded those of aged donors.

With a J-beta primer mix and a sample-barcoded 5' primer, a second PCR ran about 6 to 11 cycles. TCRdb recomputed calls from the 5' RACE reads with MiXCR, one row per CDR3 protein. Of 1.5 million to 2 million distinct CDR3 sequences listed, around 48% are singletons. Per germline, CDR1 SGHNT and CDR2 YENEEA. This CDR3 is built from 15 residues. The J segment lost 1 base and the V segment lost 9 bases, leaving 9 bases of the junction unmatched. The chain joins TRBV11-3 to TRBJ2-5; 9 positions agree with TRBD2. The clonotype originates from a woman between 40 and 50 years old in good health. The source material was blood. The CDR3 protein is CARPFVAGVQETQYF. CDR3 DNA: TGTGCCAGACCTTTCGTAGCGGGGGTCCAAGAGACCCAGTACTTC.